This entry lists 24 T cell receptor beta chains sequenced from one sample in a study of CD4 T cell repertoires in COVID-19. The table came from immunoSEQ multiplex PCR; TCRdb's copy has only in-frame clones and leaves some out. The table lists about 25,000 clones, roughly 93% of them singletons. No culture step preceded sequencing of the ex vivo isolated memory T cells. The sample here was circulating follicular helper CD4+ T cells (cTfh) from blood, taken before the COVID-19 pandemic. These receptors were collected from a human donor who had COVID-19.

Of note for this clone: The junction departs from the called germline gene at one end, perhaps through a read error. Other nucleotide sequences in the sample specify the same CDR3. This chain links TRBV30 with TRBJ1-1; D is perhaps TRBD1 (5 bases). The length of the CDR3 is 13 residues. The germline V gene has CDR1 GTSNPN and CDR2 SVGIG (reference sequence). Written as DNA, the CDR3 is TGTGCCTGGGAAGGGGCCCCGAACACTGAAGCCTTCTTT. This codes for CAWEGAPNTEAFF.

V is TRBV5-1 and J is TRBJ2-1, with D possibly matching TRBD1 (5 bases). With 5 bases removed from V and 0 bases from J, the gap between germline ends came to 9 bases. Germline values: CDR1 SGHRS, CDR2 YFSETQ. This CDR3 region has 14 residues. The CDR3 DNA sequence: TGCGCCAGCAGTCAGGGTAGCTCCTACAATGAGCAGTTCTTC. Translation: CASSQGSSYNEQFF.

The genes are TRBV25-1 and TRBJ1-2; D is unresolved. The CDR3 sequence is 12 residues long. Per the germline V gene, CDR1 is MGHDK and CDR2 is SYGVNS. The V end lost 1 base, the J end lost 7 bases, and 7 bases lay between the germline ends. CDR3 in amino acids: CASSELRGGYTF. DNA for the CDR3: TGTGCCAGCAGTGAATTGCGGGGTGGCTACACCTTC.

The V and J genes are TRBV5-1 and TRBJ1-1, with D tentatively TRBD1 (6 bases). The CDR3 consists of 13 residues. CDR1 SGHRS and CDR2 YFSETQ come from the germline V gene. Trimming cost V 0 bases and J 8 bases, with 11 bases left between them. This CDR3 reads CASSLGQGLEAFF. As DNA, the CDR3 is TGCGCCAGCAGCTTGGGGCAGGGGCTAGAAGCTTTCTTT.

The CDR3 here is CASSYSNARVNEQYF. CDR3 nucleotide sequence: TGTGCCAGCAGTTACTCGAATGCCAGGGTAAACGAGCAGTACTTC. This chain uses TRBV6-5 with TRBJ2-7, with D possibly being TRBD1 (5 bases). Germline loops: CDR1 MNHEY, CDR2 SVGAGI. Trimming pared 0 bases from V and 5 bases from J, leaving 14 bases between. This CDR3 is built from 15 residues.

The chain employs TRBV11-3 and TRBJ1-2; D not certain. Germline values: CDR1 SGHNT, CDR2 YENEEA. Trimming cost V 2 bases and J 5 bases, with 6 bases left between them. CDR3 length: 12 amino acids. The CDR3 DNA is TGTGCCAGCAGCTTATCGGGTTATGGCTACACCTTC. It encodes CASSLSGYGYTF.

The rearrangement joins TRBV19 to TRBJ1-2; tentatively, D is TRBD1 (5 bases). The CDR3 loop spans 19 amino acids. Trimming removed 2 bases from V and 0 bases from J, with 22 bases in between. Germline values: CDR1 LNHDA, CDR2 SQIVND (reference sequence). CDR3 DNA sequence: TGTGCCAGTAGTATATCTCGGCAGGGCAGAACCTTTACTAACTATGGCTACACCTTC. Its protein is CASSISRQGRTFTNYGYTF.

V and J are TRBV19 and TRBJ1-1, with 7 nucleotides matching TRBD1. CDR3 length: 16 amino acids. J was trimmed by 2 bases and V by 2 bases; bases with no gene match: 8. Per the germline V gene, CDR1 is LNHDA and CDR2 is SQIVND (reference sequence). CDR3 nucleotide sequence: TGTGCCAGTAGTATACAGGGGGTGAATTCAAACACTGAAGCTTTCTTT. This gives the protein CASSIQGVNSNTEAFF.

The chain uses TRBV30 and TRBJ2-5, with TRBD2 matching over 12 bases. Germline assignment: CDR1 GTSNPN and CDR2 SVGIG (reference sequence). V lost 4 bases and J lost 5; bases outside the gene matches: 5. The CDR3 is 14 amino acids. The CDR3 DNA follows: TGTGCCTGGACACTAGCGGGAGGATGGGAGACCCAGTACTTC. It yields the protein CAWTLAGGWETQYF.

This chain connects TRBV7-2 to TRBJ2-3, with TRBD1 matching over 7 bases. Germline-derived CDR1 and CDR2 are SGHTA and FQGNSA. The junction had 11 bases not matched to a gene; V was cut back by 5 bases and J by 0 bases. The CDR3 is made up of 17 amino acids. Here the CDR3 DNA reads TGTGCCAGCAGCCATAATCACAGGGGAACTAGCACAGATACGCAGTATTTT. Protein: CASSHNHRGTSTDTQYF.

The V and J genes are TRBV19 and TRBJ1-3; weak D call: TRBD1 (5 bases). CDR3 length equals 14 residues. The V end was cut by 8 bases, the J end by 2 bases, with 13 bases between. Germline assignment: CDR1 LNHDA and CDR2 SQIVND (reference sequence). The chain's CDR3 is CASYHSGTGNTIYF. Written as DNA, the CDR3 is TGTGCCAGTTATCACTCAGGGACTGGAAACACCATATATTTT.

The V and J genes are TRBV7-8 and TRBJ2-5; D unresolved. The CDR3 is made up of 13 amino acids. In germline, CDR1 is SGHVS, CDR2 FQNEAQ. Trimming left V 1 base short and J 5 bases short, with 8 bases between. The chain's CDR3 is CASSLESRETQYF. CDR3 sequence (DNA): TGTGCCAGCAGCTTAGAATCGAGGGAGACCCAGTACTTC.

The chain links TRBV10-1 to TRBJ2-5, with 11 bases lining up with TRBD2. The CDR3 is 15 residues long. Per germline, CDR1 WNHNN and CDR2 SYGVQD (reference sequence). With 6 bases clipped from V and 0 bases from J, the junction kept 3 bases outside the gene matches. This chain's CDR3 is CASSSGLADQETQYF. The CDR3 bases are TGCGCCAGCAGCTCGGGACTAGCGGACCAAGAGACCCAGTACTTC.

The V call is TRBV14, the J call TRBJ2-7, with TRBD2 identical over 14 bases. The V segment lost 4 bases and the J segment 4 bases; nucleotides outside the gene matches: 9. CDR1 is SGHDN and CDR2 is FVKESK in the germline V gene. The CDR3 extends over 17 amino acids. CDR3 amino acids: CASSRGTSGGRGYEQYF. In DNA, the CDR3 is TGTGCCAGCAGCCGTGGGACTAGCGGGGGAAGGGGTTACGAGCAGTACTTC.

This chain connects TRBV9 to TRBJ2-7; 12 bases map to TRBD2. Germline loops: CDR1 SGDLS, CDR2 YYNGEE. Trimming took 0 bases from V and 7 from J; bases not matched to a gene: 11. This CDR3 is built from 17 residues. The CDR3 reads CASSVVVLAGGGGEQYF. The DNA of the CDR3 is TGTGCCAGCAGCGTAGTTGTACTAGCGGGAGGTGGGGGGGAGCAGTACTTC.

This chain uses TRBV18 with TRBJ1-2; TRBD1 matches at 9 bases. Germline V lookup: CDR1 KGHSH, CDR2 LQKENI. This CDR3 region has 17 residues. Trimming at V came to 3 bases and at J to 3 bases, leaving 11 bases not matched to a gene. CDR3 residues: CASSPFGRRDRDYGYTF. DNA for the CDR3: TGTGCCAGCTCACCCTTCGGAAGACGGGACAGGGACTATGGCTACACCTTC.

The chain joins TRBV4-2 to TRBJ2-3; 9 positions agree with TRBD2. CDR3 length: 16 residues. Losses at the gene ends were 1 base for V and 2 bases for J; bases not matched to a gene: 4. Germline CDR1 reads LGHNA; CDR2 reads YNFKEQ. Here the CDR3 DNA reads TGTGCCAGCAGCCAAGGCAGCGGGGGGCCCACAGATACGCAGTATTTT. Its protein product is CASSQGSGGPTDTQYF.

The V and J genes are TRBV7-9 and TRBJ2-7; D uncertain. The germline V gene encodes CDR1 SEHNR and CDR2 FQNEAQ (reference sequence). The CDR3 has 12 amino acids. Trimming removed 5 bases from V and 0 bases from J, with 5 bases in between. In DNA, the CDR3 is TGTGCCAGCAGCCCCTACTCCTACGAGCAGTACTTC. It specifies CASSPYSYEQYF.

Notes on this clone: Compared with germline, one end of the junction differs, possibly owing to a read error. This chain joins TRBV4-2 and TRBJ2-1, with 9 bases that match TRBD2. Germline CDR1 is LGHNA and CDR2 is YNFKEQ. The CDR3 sequence is 13 residues long. The CDR3 region is CASSQEPLAGSIF. Written as DNA, the CDR3 is TGTGCCAGCAGCCAAGAACCCCTAGCGGGAAGTATCTTC.

The CDR3 is CASSFILAGGNEQFF. DNA of the CDR3: TGTGCCAGCAGCTTCATCCTAGCGGGAGGGAATGAGCAGTTCTTC. This chain links TRBV5-4 with TRBJ2-1, with TRBD2 matching over 12 bases. V lost 2 bases and J lost 7; bases outside the gene matches: 4. Looked up from germline, CDR1 is SGHNT and CDR2 is YYREEE (reference sequence). The CDR3 runs to 15 residues.

The rearrangement links TRBV18 to TRBJ1-1; weak D call: TRBD1 (6 bases). There are 14 residues in the CDR3. Trimming left V 2 bases short and J 6 bases short, with 13 bases between. CDR1 is KGHSH, CDR2 LQKENI, per germline. CDR3 sequence: CASSPSGGEAEAFF. As DNA, the CDR3 is TGTGCCAGCTCACCATCGGGGGGCGAGGCTGAAGCTTTCTTT. Variable domain in full (rest from reference TRBV18 and TRBJ1-1): NAGVMQNPRHLVRRRGQEARLRCSPMKGHSHVYWYRQLPEEGLKFMVYLQKENIIDESGMPKERFSAEFPKEGPSILRIQQVVRGDSAAYFCASSPSGGEAEAFFGQGTRLTVV.

The chain recombines TRBV6-1 with TRBJ2-3; 9 bases map to TRBD1. CDR1 and CDR2 from the germline V gene are MNHNS and SASEGT. The V and J ends lost 7 bases and 1 base, in that order; junction bases with no gene match: 3. The CDR3 sequence is 14 residues long. This CDR3 is CASMRDRGTDTQYF. The CDR3 bases are TGTGCCAGCATGAGGGACAGGGGCACAGATACGCAGTATTTT.

This sequence joins TRBV7-9 and TRBJ2-7; 10 bases are a match to TRBD2. Germline CDR1 is SEHNR and CDR2 is FQNEAQ (reference sequence). The CDR3 is made up of 15 amino acids. V lost 6 bases and J lost 3; bases outside the gene matches: 8. The CDR3: CASSPNSGRSYEQYF. Here the CDR3 DNA reads TGTGCCAGCAGTCCTAATAGCGGGAGGAGCTACGAGCAGTACTTC.

The chain has TRBV7-8 and TRBJ2-4, with 9 bases fitting TRBD1. The germline V gene has CDR1 SGHVS and CDR2 FQNEAQ. V lost 4 bases and J lost 9; bases outside the gene matches: 25. The CDR3 is made up of 20 amino acids. The CDR3 is CASSSLTGGSGQGRSRIQYF. CDR3 nucleotides: TGTGCCAGCAGCTCCTTAACAGGGGGCTCCGGGCAGGGGAGAAGTCGCATTCAGTACTTC.